A single sample gave rise to the 19 T cell receptor beta chains below, sequenced in a study of CD8+ T cells in alopecia areata. Using CD4, CD8alpha, NKG2D, NKG2ACE and other markers, pooled cutaneous lymph node cells were sorted. As the sequencing template, cDNA was produced by extracting RNA and reverse transcribing it. Sequencing was performed with immunoSEQ multiplex PCR; in TCRdb, only in-frame clones are kept and a portion is missing. There are 290,000 or so clones in the sample, none observed a single time. Sequences were obtained from CD4+ T cells sorted from a lymph node. All receptors derive from a C3H/HeJ mouse with alopecia areata. For the strain, the MHC haplotype given is H2-k.

This clone has a handful of counts. Mouse gene names apply. The read finishes 4 residues shy of the CDR3 end, and the germline J gene is used to complete it. The J gene is TRBJ2-2, the V gene TRBV19, with a weak D call TRBD1 (6 bases). The germline V gene encodes CDR1 FNHDT and CDR2 SITEND (reference sequence). V was shortened by 2 bases and J by 1 base, with 9 bases between the two germline ends. This CDR3 has 15 residues. The sequenced part of the CDR3 DNA is TGTGCCAGCAGTATGCAGGGGATAAACACCGGG. Translated, it gives CASSMQGINTG. The complete CDR3 sequence is CASSMQGINTGQLYF.

This clone showed up many times. The gene symbols are mouse symbols. The CDR3 goes on 4 residues after the read ends, and that part is filled in from the germline J gene. The chain is built from TRBV1 and TRBJ1-2, with a tentative D call TRBD1 (6 bases). Trimming left V 5 bases short and J 0 bases short, with 7 bases between. Germline V gene data show CDR1 as NSQYPW and CDR2 as LRSPGD (reference sequence). The CDR3 has 13 residues. CDR3 bases read: TGCACCTGCAGTCGGGACACAAACTCC. As protein: CTCSRDTNS. The whole CDR3 region reads CTCSRDTNSDYTF.

About this clone: Gene names refer to mouse genes. The read halts 4 residues ahead of the CDR3 end, with the missing end drawn from the germline J gene. The rearrangement links TRBV19 to TRBJ2-1; TRBD2 agrees at 10 bases. J lost 3 bases, V lost 5 bases, and 2 bases had no gene match. CDR3 size: 14 residues. Germline V gives CDR1 FNHDT, CDR2 SITEND (reference sequence). The part of the CDR3 DNA that was read is TGTGCCAGCAGGAACTGGGGGGGCTATGCT. The encoded protein is CASRNWGGYA. The whole CDR3 region reads CASRNWGGYAEQFF.

Points on this clone: Gene labels here are mouse ones. The missing CDR3 end, 4 residues past where the read stops, is filled in from the germline J gene. Other DNA sequences from this sample encode an identical CDR3 as well. The gene calls are TRBV19 and TRBJ2-7; TRBD2 aligns across 7 bases. Germline loops: CDR1 FNHDT, CDR2 SITEND (reference sequence). J was trimmed by 0 bases and V by 2 bases; bases with no gene match: 2. There are 14 residues in the CDR3. The CDR3 here is CASSILGDSYEQYF. The DNA read from the CDR3 is TGTGCCAGCAGTATCCTGGGGGACTCCTAT.

Note on this clone: Gene names and germline match the mouse. The read terminates 4 residues ahead of where the CDR3 ends, so the germline J gene completes it. V gene TRBV17 combines with J gene TRBJ2-4; the D gene is possibly TRBD1 (7 bases). The CDR3 consists of 17 residues. Germline-derived CDR1 and CDR2 are MNHDT and YYDKIL. Trimming removed 0 bases from V and 0 bases from J, with 13 bases in between. CDR3 sequence reads: CASSRERGPSSQNTLYF. The sequenced CDR3 bases are TGTGCTAGCAGTAGAGAGAGGGGGCCCTCTAGTCAAAAC.

This clone was recorded a few times. Genes here carry mouse names. The read gets to within 4 residues of the CDR3 end, and the germline J gene fills in the rest. This chain uses TRBV19 with TRBJ2-1, with 8 bases lining up with TRBD1. The CDR3 contains 14 residues. The V gene's germline CDR1 is FNHDT and CDR2 SITEND (reference sequence). Trimming removed 5 bases from V and 3 bases from J; junction bases left unmatched: 4. Partial CDR3 DNA: TGTGCCAGCAGCCCGACAGGGGCCTATGCT. Protein product: CASSPTGAYA. The whole CDR3 region reads CASSPTGAYAEQFF.

Note on this clone: Gene names refer to mouse genes. The sequenced CDR3 bases are TGTGCCAGCAGTGATCCCGGGACAACAAACTCC. Residues: CASSDPGTTNS. Given in full, the CDR3 is CASSDPGTTNSDYTF. The chain employs TRBV13-3 and TRBJ1-2; D is possibly TRBD1 (6 bases). The read gets to within 4 residues of the CDR3 end, and the germline J gene fills in the rest. The CDR3 runs to 15 residues. V dropped 1 base and J dropped 0 bases, with 10 bases sitting between them. Germline CDR1 reads NNHDY; CDR2 reads SYVADS.

In its sample, this clone was seen a few times. Mouse germline and gene names are used. Read sequence stops 4 residues before the CDR3 end, and the germline J gene provides the missing end. Different DNA sequences within this sample yield the same CDR3. The chain recombines TRBV13-1 with TRBJ2-5, with 9 nucleotides matching TRBD1. CDR3 length equals 14 residues. The trim removed 5 bases at V and 3 bases at J, leaving 4 bases unmatched. The germline V gene encodes CDR1 NSHNY and CDR2 SYGAGN. CDR3 bases read: TGTGCCAGCAGCGTACAGGGGGCACAAGAC. It yields the protein CASSVQGAQD. Given in full, the CDR3 is CASSVQGAQDTQYF.

A remark on this clone: One base away lies a much larger clone, so this may be a sequencing read error. The genes and germline here are from mouse. The CDR3 end falls 4 residues outside the read, so it is completed with the germline J gene. The same CDR3 arises from other DNA sequences in this sample as well. V gene TRBV4 combines with J gene TRBJ2-2, with TRBD2 as a possible D gene (6 bases). V was shortened by 3 bases and J by 0 bases, with 8 bases between the two germline ends. The CDR3 length is 15 residues. Germline CDR1 and CDR2: LGHDT and YNNKQL (reference sequence). Partial CDR3 DNA: TGTGCCAGCAGCTACTGGGGAGCAAACACCGGG. Protein product: CASSYWGANTG. The CDR3 in full is CASSYWGANTGQLYF.

As concerns this clone: The genes are named according to mouse. Coverage ceases 4 residues before the CDR3 finishes, and the germline J gene fills in the end. The chain employs TRBV19 and TRBJ2-2; perhaps TRBD2 as D (5 bases). Germline CDR1 reads FNHDT; CDR2 reads SITEND (reference sequence). V dropped 1 base and J dropped 2 bases, with 6 bases sitting between them. The CDR3 spans 14 residues. Partial CDR3 DNA: TGTGCCAGCAGTATAAACTGGAACACCGGG. It codes for CASSINWNTG. In full, the CDR3 reads CASSINWNTGQLYF.

About this clone: Each gene name is a mouse one. The read is 4 residues too short to cover the CDR3 end, so that end is filled in from the germline J gene. The genes are TRBV13-1 and TRBJ2-1; TRBD2 aligns across 9 bases. There are 15 residues in the CDR3. CDR1 and CDR2 from the germline V gene are NSHNY and SYGAGN. After removal of 6 bases from V and 0 bases from J, the junction contained 4 bases not matched to a gene. CDR3 DNA, as far as it was read: TGTGCCAGCAATGAACTGGGGGGTAACTATGCT. Its protein is CASNELGGNYA. The entire CDR3 is CASNELGGNYAEQFF.

This clone has a handful of counts. All gene names here are mouse names. The CDR3 end is not reached by the read, which stops 4 residues before it; the germline J gene fills it in. The V and J genes are TRBV13-3 and TRBJ2-2, with 11 bases aligning to TRBD2. This CDR3 is 16 amino acids long. With 1 base clipped from V and 2 bases from J, the junction kept 1 base outside the gene matches. Looked up from germline, CDR1 is NNHDY and CDR2 is SYVADS. The DNA read from the CDR3 is TGTGCCAGCAGTGATCGACTGGGGGGGAACACCGGG. Translated, it gives CASSDRLGGNTG. Given in full, the CDR3 is CASSDRLGGNTGQLYF.

This clone occurred many times. Gene labels here are mouse ones. The CDR3 end is not reached by the read, which stops 4 residues before it; the germline J gene fills it in. This chain uses TRBV3 with TRBJ2-5, with TRBD1 matching over 10 bases. Unmatched junction bases numbered 13, after V lost 5 bases and J lost 2 bases. This CDR3 has 18 amino acids. The germline V gene encodes CDR1 SNHLY and CDR2 FYNGKV (reference sequence). The sequenced part of the CDR3 DNA is TGTGCCAGCAGCGTAGTCCTCGACAGGGGGCATGTCCAAGAC. Translating gives CASSVVLDRGHVQD. The full-length CDR3 reads as CASSVVLDRGHVQDTQYF.

Comments on this clone: Gene names and germline match the mouse. The read terminates 4 residues before the CDR3 end, so the remaining end is supplied by the germline J gene. Other DNA sequences in this specimen translate into the identical CDR3. This sequence joins TRBV1 and TRBJ2-7; TRBD1 matches 9 bases. J was trimmed by 0 bases and V by 2 bases; bases with no gene match: 2. Germline values: CDR1 NSQYPW, CDR2 LRSPGD (reference sequence). This CDR3 has 15 amino acids. This CDR3 is CTCSAPGQGSYEQYF. CDR3 DNA, as far as it was read: TGCACCTGCAGTGCACCGGGACAGGGCTCCTAT.

Of note for this clone: Genes and germline come from the mouse. With the read ending 4 residues before the CDR3 end, the germline J gene is used to fill in that end. The gene calls are TRBV19 and TRBJ2-1; the match to TRBD2 covers 7 bases. CDR3 length equals 14 residues. The germline V gene has CDR1 FNHDT and CDR2 SITEND (reference sequence). J was trimmed by 3 bases and V by 3 bases; bases with no gene match: 3. The CDR3 protein is CASSTTGSYAEQFF. The covered CDR3 bases are TGTGCCAGCAGTACGACTGGGAGCTATGCT.

This clone was seen more than once but under ten times. The listed genes are named as in mouse. This specimen includes other DNA sequences encoding the same CDR3. The CDR3 loop reads CASSIRGGAETLYF. CDR3 bases read: TGTGCCAGCAGTATTCGTGGGGGTGCAGAA. The chain couples TRBV19 to TRBJ2-3, with D tentatively TRBD2 (5 bases). The missing CDR3 end, 4 residues past where the read stops, is filled in from the germline J gene. Germline lookup yields CDR1 FNHDT and CDR2 SITEND (reference sequence). V gave up 2 bases and J gave up 1 base, with 8 bases separating them. This CDR3 is built from 14 residues.

This clone was found a few times. Genes here carry mouse names. The missing CDR3 end, 4 residues past where the read stops, is filled in from the germline J gene. The J gene is TRBJ1-1, the V gene TRBV13-1; a possible D gene is TRBD1 (6 bases). CDR1 and CDR2 from the germline V gene are NSHNY and SYGAGN. The ends were cut back, 3 bases at V and 1 base at J, with 13 bases in the middle. This CDR3 has 15 residues. This CDR3 is CASSASGTQNTEVFF. The CDR3 bases that were read are TGTGCCAGCAGTGCCTCCGGGACACAAAACACA.

This clone was counted only a few times. Germline and genes here are mouse. Read coverage stops 4 residues before the CDR3 terminus; the germline J gene supplies the remainder. This same CDR3 is encoded by further DNA sequences in the sample. V usage is TRBV31 and J usage is TRBJ1-2; D may be TRBD1 (5 bases). V was pared by 0 bases and J by 4 bases, with 12 bases between. Germline CDR1 is GKSSPN and CDR2 is SITVG. The CDR3 runs to 14 residues. This CDR3 reads CAWSLRGEGSDYTF. The covered CDR3 bases are TGTGCCTGGAGTCTGAGGGGAGAGGGCTCC.

There are a few counts of this clone. Gene names are the mouse ones. The read terminates 4 residues ahead of where the CDR3 ends, so the germline J gene completes it. Other nucleotide sequences from this sample produce the same CDR3. The chain joins TRBV31 to TRBJ2-2; D perhaps matches TRBD1 (6 bases). There are 15 residues in the CDR3. The ends were cut back, 1 base at V and 0 bases at J, with 9 bases in the middle. Germline CDR1 GKSSPN, CDR2 SITVG. Partial CDR3 DNA: TGTGCCTGGAGTCGGGACATTGCAAACACCGGG. Amino acids: CAWSRDIANTG. The entire CDR3 reads CAWSRDIANTGQLYF.